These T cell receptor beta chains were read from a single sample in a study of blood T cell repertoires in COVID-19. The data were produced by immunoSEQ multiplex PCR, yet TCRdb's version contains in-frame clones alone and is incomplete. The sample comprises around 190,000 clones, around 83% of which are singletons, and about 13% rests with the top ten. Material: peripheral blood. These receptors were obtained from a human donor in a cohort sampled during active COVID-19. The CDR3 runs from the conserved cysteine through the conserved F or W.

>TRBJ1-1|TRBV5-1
CASSLTGANTEAFF
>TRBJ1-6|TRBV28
CASSTTKQGWPNNSPLHF
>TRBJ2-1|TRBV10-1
CASSESAGYNEQFF
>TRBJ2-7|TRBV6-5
CASSGQFDEQYF
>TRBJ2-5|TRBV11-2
CASSFTEETQYF
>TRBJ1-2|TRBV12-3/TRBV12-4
CASSPRGSSGYTF
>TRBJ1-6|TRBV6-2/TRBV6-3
CASSYLGPTFGDSPLHF
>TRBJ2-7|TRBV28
CASSSGLAGAYEQYF
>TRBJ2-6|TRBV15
CATSRGEDSSGANVLTF
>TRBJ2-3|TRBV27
CASSLPGLAGAVTTDTQYF
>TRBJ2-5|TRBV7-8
CASSLVAGYSETQYF
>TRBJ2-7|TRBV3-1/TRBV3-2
CASSSGTGSLPQYF
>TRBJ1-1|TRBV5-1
CASSLAAGNTEAFF
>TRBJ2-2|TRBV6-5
CASSTPTGRIGELFF
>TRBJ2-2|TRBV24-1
CATSGRTGGNNGELFF
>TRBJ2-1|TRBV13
CASSLGTSGNNEQFF
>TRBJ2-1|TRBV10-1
CASRPDRGWAGGTSYNEQFF
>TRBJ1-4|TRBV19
CASSIQVHEKLFF
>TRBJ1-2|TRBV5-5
CASSLGQSQHGYTF
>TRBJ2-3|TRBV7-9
CASSSGTSGSIDTQYF
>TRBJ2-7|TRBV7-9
CASSPWDRGVGEQYF
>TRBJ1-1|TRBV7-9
CASSARDRDTEAFF
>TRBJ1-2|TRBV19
CASSNRSPNYGYTF
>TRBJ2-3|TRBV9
CASSVGSGQRGDTQYF
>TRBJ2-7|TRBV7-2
CASSPATGTYEQYF
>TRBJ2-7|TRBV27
CASSPGLATYEQYF
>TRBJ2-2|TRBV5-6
CASSHRRPNTGELFF
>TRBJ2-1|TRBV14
CASSQDLSGRDEQFF
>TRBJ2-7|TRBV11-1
CASSFTTYEQYF
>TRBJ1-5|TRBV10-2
CASSESGGVSNQPQHF
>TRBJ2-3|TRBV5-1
CASSSKLQPGLVTSTDTQYF
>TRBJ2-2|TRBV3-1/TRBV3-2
CASSRETGYTGELFF
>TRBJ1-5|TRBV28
CASSLLFGGGSNQPQHF
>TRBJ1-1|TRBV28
CASSPWVNRGPLAEAFF
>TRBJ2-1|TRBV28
CASAGTETSYNEQFF
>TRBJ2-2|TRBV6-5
CASRRDSHTGELFF
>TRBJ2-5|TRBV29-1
CSVIRQGRQETQYF
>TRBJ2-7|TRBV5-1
CASGQGGGGYEQYF
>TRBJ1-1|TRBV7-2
CASSPGTTIPAFF
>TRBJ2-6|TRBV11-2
CASSSVSGANVLTF
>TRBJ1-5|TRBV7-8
CASSSGQPYSNQPQHF
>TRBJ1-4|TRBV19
CASLATGVVDEKLFF
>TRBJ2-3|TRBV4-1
CASSNLAGEVDTQYF
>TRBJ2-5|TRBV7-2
CASSFNRAFETQYF
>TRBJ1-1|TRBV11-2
CASSLQFGEMNTEAFF
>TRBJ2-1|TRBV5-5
CASSFASGRGPYNEQFF
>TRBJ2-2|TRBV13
CASSLLRSRNTGELFF
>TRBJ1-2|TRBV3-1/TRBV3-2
CASSHIRTAGYGYTF
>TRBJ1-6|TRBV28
CASMETQAYNSPLHF